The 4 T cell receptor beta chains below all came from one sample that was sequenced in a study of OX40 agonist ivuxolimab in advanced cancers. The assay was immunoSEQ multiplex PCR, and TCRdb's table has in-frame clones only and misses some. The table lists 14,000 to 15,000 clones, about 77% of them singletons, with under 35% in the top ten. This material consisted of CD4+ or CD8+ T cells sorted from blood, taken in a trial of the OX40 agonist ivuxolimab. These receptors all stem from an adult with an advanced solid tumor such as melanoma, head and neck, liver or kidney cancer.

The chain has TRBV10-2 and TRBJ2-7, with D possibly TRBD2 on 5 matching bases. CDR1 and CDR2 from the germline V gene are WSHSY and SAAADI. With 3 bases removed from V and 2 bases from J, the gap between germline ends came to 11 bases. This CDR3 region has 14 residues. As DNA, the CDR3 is TGCGCCAGCAGTGACCCTACTAGTCCCTACGAGCAGTACTTC. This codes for CASSDPTSPYEQYF.

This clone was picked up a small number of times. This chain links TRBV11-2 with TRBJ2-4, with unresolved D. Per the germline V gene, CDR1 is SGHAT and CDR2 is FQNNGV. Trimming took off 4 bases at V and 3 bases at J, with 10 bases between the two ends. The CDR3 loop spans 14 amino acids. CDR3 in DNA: TGTGCCAGCAGCTACCTCGAAGGCAAAAACATTCAGTACTTC. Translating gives CASSYLEGKNIQYF.

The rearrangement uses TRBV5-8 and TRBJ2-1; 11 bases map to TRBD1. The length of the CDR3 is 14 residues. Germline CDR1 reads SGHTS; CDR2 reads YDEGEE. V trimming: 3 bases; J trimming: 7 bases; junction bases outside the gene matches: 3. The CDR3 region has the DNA TGTGCCAGCAGCTCGGGACAGGGGGAAAATGAGCAGTTCTTC. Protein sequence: CASSSGQGENEQFF.

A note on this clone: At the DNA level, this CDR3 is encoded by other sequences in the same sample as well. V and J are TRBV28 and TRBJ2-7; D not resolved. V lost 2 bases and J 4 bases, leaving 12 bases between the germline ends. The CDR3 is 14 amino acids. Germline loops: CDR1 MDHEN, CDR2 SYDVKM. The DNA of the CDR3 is TGTGCCAGCAGTTTAGGACGGTCAATGTACGAGCAGTACTTC. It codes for CASSLGRSMYEQYF.